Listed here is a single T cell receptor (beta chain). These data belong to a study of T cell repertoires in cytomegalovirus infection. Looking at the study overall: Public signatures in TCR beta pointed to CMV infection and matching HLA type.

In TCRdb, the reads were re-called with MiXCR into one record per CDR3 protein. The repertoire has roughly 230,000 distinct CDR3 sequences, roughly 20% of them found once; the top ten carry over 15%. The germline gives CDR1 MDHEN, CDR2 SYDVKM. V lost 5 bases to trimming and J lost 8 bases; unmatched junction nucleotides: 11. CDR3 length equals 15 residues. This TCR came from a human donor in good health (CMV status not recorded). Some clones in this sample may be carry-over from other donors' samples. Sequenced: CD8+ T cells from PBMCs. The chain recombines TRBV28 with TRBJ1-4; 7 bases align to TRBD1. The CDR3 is CASSPYAVGGEKLFF. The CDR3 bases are TGTGCCAGCAGTCCATATGCGGTAGGGGGCGAAAAACTGTTTTTT.